These T cell receptor beta chains were read from a single sample in a study of blood T cell repertoires in COVID-19. Measured with immunoSEQ multiplex PCR; TCRdb has only the in-frame clones, and not every one. Altogether about 160,000 clones are present, roughly nine tenths being singletons, with the ten largest covering about 6.5%. Sequencing was performed on PBMCs or T cells enriched from blood (not recorded which). The receptors were gathered from a woman aged 45 to 65 who had recovered from COVID-19. The CDR3 runs from the conserved cysteine through the conserved F or W. The D gene is left open where the match is weak. Not all rows give a size; the values are once, few, many and, for expanded clones, a class.

d_call: TRBD2; v_call: TRBV2; clone_size: NA; j_call: TRBJ2-1; cdr3_nt: TGTGCCAGCAGACGGGGACTAGCGGGAGTCGGATCCTACAATGAGCAGTTCTTC; cdr3_aa: CASRRGLAGVGSYNEQFF
d_call: TRBD1; v_call: TRBV7-2; clone_size: NA; j_call: TRBJ1-6; cdr3_nt: TGTGCCAGCAGCACGGACAGGGGAGATTATTCACCCCTCCACTTT; cdr3_aa: CASSTDRGDYSPLHF
d_call: NA; v_call: TRBV3-1/TRBV3-2; clone_size: NA; j_call: TRBJ2-5; cdr3_nt: TGTGCCAGCAGCCAAGAGAGGTGGCAGACCCAGTACTTC; cdr3_aa: CASSQERWQTQYF
d_call: TRBD2; v_call: TRBV15; clone_size: few; j_call: TRBJ2-1; cdr3_nt: TGTGCCACCAGCAGAGATCTTACTAGCGGGAAGGTAGAGCAGTTCTTC; cdr3_aa: CATSRDLTSGKVEQFF
d_call: NA; v_call: TRBV29-1; clone_size: NA; j_call: TRBJ1-1; cdr3_nt: TGCAGCGTTGACAGGGATGCTTTCTTT; cdr3_aa: CSVDRDAFF
d_call: NA; v_call: TRBV20-1; clone_size: few; j_call: TRBJ1-4; cdr3_nt: TGCAGTGCTAGTCAGGCCGGAACTGGGAATGAAAAACTGTTTTTT; cdr3_aa: CSASQAGTGNEKLFF
d_call: TRBD1; v_call: TRBV23-1; clone_size: NA; j_call: TRBJ2-1; cdr3_nt: TGCGCCAGCAGTCTCACCAGACAGGGGAAGAGGGATGAGCAGTTCTTC; cdr3_aa: CASSLTRQGKRDEQFF
d_call: TRBD2; v_call: TRBV19; clone_size: NA; j_call: TRBJ2-1; cdr3_nt: TGTGCCAGTAGGACTAGCGGACAAGTCCCCGCGCAGTTCTTC; cdr3_aa: CASRTSGQVPAQFF
d_call: NA; v_call: TRBV29-1; clone_size: NA; j_call: TRBJ1-1; cdr3_nt: TGCAGCGTTGAGAGAGGGTGGAACACTGAAGCTTTCTTT; cdr3_aa: CSVERGWNTEAFF
d_call: NA; v_call: TRBV6-5; clone_size: once; j_call: TRBJ1-6; cdr3_nt: TGTGCCAGCAGGAGGAAGAATAATTCACCCCTCCACTTT; cdr3_aa: CASRRKNNSPLHF
d_call: NA; v_call: TRBV27; clone_size: NA; j_call: TRBJ2-7; cdr3_nt: TGTGCCAGCAGTTCCCAAGGAGGGGCCGCTACGAAACAGTACTTC; cdr3_aa: CASSSQGGAATKQYF
d_call: NA; v_call: TRBV6-5; clone_size: NA; j_call: TRBJ1-1; cdr3_nt: TGTGCCAGCAGGCGGCAATCTGAAGCTTTCTTT; cdr3_aa: CASRRQSEAFF
d_call: NA; v_call: TRBV5-1; clone_size: NA; j_call: TRBJ2-7; cdr3_nt: TGCGCCAGCAGCCCCCGACAGAGCTCCTACGAGCAGTACTTC; cdr3_aa: CASSPRQSSYEQYF
d_call: TRBD1; v_call: TRBV4-2; clone_size: NA; j_call: TRBJ1-6; cdr3_nt: TGTGCCAGCAGCCAAGAACAGGGGAGTGGGTCACCCCTCCACTTT; cdr3_aa: CASSQEQGSGSPLHF
d_call: NA; v_call: TRBV4-3; clone_size: NA; j_call: TRBJ2-4; cdr3_nt: TGCGCCAGCAGCCAAGCTAGAACGGCCAAAAACATTCAGTACTTC; cdr3_aa: CASSQARTAKNIQYF
d_call: NA; v_call: TRBV5-1; clone_size: NA; j_call: TRBJ1-6; cdr3_nt: TGCGCCAGCAGCGACCCGAGGAGCTCCTATAATTCACCCCTCCACTTT; cdr3_aa: CASSDPRSSYNSPLHF
d_call: TRBD1; v_call: TRBV7-9; clone_size: NA; j_call: TRBJ1-2; cdr3_nt: TGTGCCAGCAGCTTGGTTCGGGGACAGGGGGCTCCTAACTATGGCTACACCTTC; cdr3_aa: CASSLVRGQGAPNYGYTF
d_call: TRBD1; v_call: TRBV11-3; clone_size: NA; j_call: TRBJ2-1; cdr3_nt: TGTGCCAGCAGCCCAGGGGGCATCAACAATGAGCAGTTCTTC; cdr3_aa: CASSPGGINNEQFF
d_call: TRBD1; v_call: TRBV28; clone_size: NA; j_call: TRBJ1-3; cdr3_nt: TGTGCCAGCAGTGACAGGGAAGCCTTGGGCTCTGGAAACACCATATATTTT; cdr3_aa: CASSDREALGSGNTIYF
d_call: NA; v_call: TRBV9; clone_size: NA; j_call: TRBJ2-3; cdr3_nt: TGTGCCAGCAACAGTAGGGGGGGGAGCACAGATACGCAGTATTTT; cdr3_aa: CASNSRGGSTDTQYF
d_call: NA; v_call: TRBV30; clone_size: NA; j_call: TRBJ1-5; cdr3_nt: TGTGCCTGGAGTGGGATAGGGCAGGGCCCCAATCAGCCCCAGCATTTT; cdr3_aa: CAWSGIGQGPNQPQHF
d_call: NA; v_call: TRBV27; clone_size: NA; j_call: TRBJ1-5; cdr3_nt: TGTGCCAGCAGTTCCGACAGGTGGAGCAATCAGCCCCAGCATTTT; cdr3_aa: CASSSDRWSNQPQHF
d_call: NA; v_call: TRBV6-6; clone_size: NA; j_call: TRBJ2-5; cdr3_nt: TGTGCCAGCAGTTACCCCGGACAGCAAGAGACCCAGTACTTC; cdr3_aa: CASSYPGQQETQYF
d_call: NA; v_call: TRBV28; clone_size: NA; j_call: TRBJ1-1; cdr3_nt: TGTGCCAGCAGTTTTTGGGGCGCTGAAGCTTTCTTT; cdr3_aa: CASSFWGAEAFF
d_call: TRBD1; v_call: TRBV3-1/TRBV3-2; clone_size: NA; j_call: TRBJ1-2; cdr3_nt: TGTGCCAGCAGCCAGACCACCGGGACAGGGAACTATGGCTACACCTTC; cdr3_aa: CASSQTTGTGNYGYTF
d_call: NA; v_call: TRBV10-3; clone_size: NA; j_call: TRBJ1-5; cdr3_nt: TGTGCCATCAGCACAGGGAATAGCAATCAGCCCCAGCATTTT; cdr3_aa: CAISTGNSNQPQHF
d_call: NA; v_call: TRBV5-1; clone_size: NA; j_call: TRBJ1-5; cdr3_nt: TGCGCCAGCAGCCAGGACGGTGGGAGTCAGCCCCAGCATTTT; cdr3_aa: CASSQDGGSQPQHF
d_call: NA; v_call: TRBV30; clone_size: NA; j_call: TRBJ1-6; cdr3_nt: TGTGCCTGGAACAGGGTTAATTCACCCCTCCACTTT; cdr3_aa: CAWNRVNSPLHF
d_call: TRBD1; v_call: TRBV7-9; clone_size: NA; j_call: TRBJ2-7; cdr3_nt: TGTGCCAGGGCCCTATGGCAGGGGGTCCACGAGCAGTACTTC; cdr3_aa: CARALWQGVHEQYF
d_call: NA; v_call: TRBV13; clone_size: NA; j_call: TRBJ2-1; cdr3_nt: TGTGCCAGCAGCTTAGAGGAGGGCGACGCCTACAATGAGCAGTTCTTC; cdr3_aa: CASSLEEGDAYNEQFF
d_call: TRBD1; v_call: TRBV7-9; clone_size: once; j_call: TRBJ1-2; cdr3_nt: TGTGCCAGCAGCTCCTCCGGGACAGGTGGCTATGGCTACACCTTC; cdr3_aa: CASSSSGTGGYGYTF
d_call: NA; v_call: TRBV20-1; clone_size: NA; j_call: TRBJ1-6; cdr3_nt: TGCAGTGCTAGTCGGTCACAGGGTTTGGGGTCACCCCTCCACTTT; cdr3_aa: CSASRSQGLGSPLHF
d_call: TRBD1; v_call: TRBV7-9; clone_size: NA; j_call: TRBJ1-2; cdr3_nt: TGTGCCAGCAGCTCGTCCCGGGACAGGGATCGCGGCTACACCTTC; cdr3_aa: CASSSSRDRDRGYTF
d_call: NA; v_call: TRBV3-1/TRBV3-2; clone_size: few; j_call: TRBJ1-1; cdr3_nt: TGTGCCAGCAGCTTGAGCAGGGGCACTGAAGCTTTCTTT; cdr3_aa: CASSLSRGTEAFF
d_call: NA; v_call: TRBV18; clone_size: once; j_call: TRBJ2-5; cdr3_nt: TGTGCCAGCTCACCTTCCCGCGGGGAGTACACAGGGACCCAGTACTTC; cdr3_aa: CASSPSRGEYTGTQYF
d_call: NA; v_call: TRBV27; clone_size: NA; j_call: TRBJ2-2; cdr3_nt: TGTGCCAGCAGCCGTAGGACTGATACCGGGGAGCTGTTTTTT; cdr3_aa: CASSRRTDTGELFF
d_call: TRBD1; v_call: TRBV18; clone_size: NA; j_call: TRBJ1-5; cdr3_nt: TGTGCCAGCTCACTCCAGGGACAGAGCAATCAGCCCCAGCATTTT; cdr3_aa: CASSLQGQSNQPQHF
d_call: NA; v_call: TRBV18; clone_size: NA; j_call: TRBJ1-2; cdr3_nt: TGTGCCAGCTCACCCGCTTCCACTTATGGCTACACCTTC; cdr3_aa: CASSPASTYGYTF
d_call: NA; v_call: TRBV9; clone_size: once; j_call: TRBJ1-2; cdr3_nt: TGTGCCAGCAGCGTAGGAGTGACGGTGGGGACAACACTTAACTATGGCTACACCTTC; cdr3_aa: CASSVGVTVGTTLNYGYTF
d_call: TRBD2; v_call: TRBV6-4; clone_size: few; j_call: TRBJ2-1; cdr3_nt: TGTGCCAGCAGTGGGACTAGCGGGAGGGGTTCATACAATGAGCAGTTCTTC; cdr3_aa: CASSGTSGRGSYNEQFF
d_call: TRBD2; v_call: TRBV7-2; clone_size: few; j_call: TRBJ2-7; cdr3_nt: TGTGCCAGCAGCTCCCGGACTAGCGGCGTCGGGCAGTACTTC; cdr3_aa: CASSSRTSGVGQYF
d_call: NA; v_call: TRBV6-1; clone_size: NA; j_call: TRBJ2-5; cdr3_nt: TGTGCCAGCAGTGAGATCATCCAGGGGACCCAGTACTTC; cdr3_aa: CASSEIIQGTQYF
d_call: TRBD1; v_call: TRBV29-1; clone_size: NA; j_call: TRBJ1-2; cdr3_nt: TGCAGCGTTGAAGAACCGGACAGGGGCGTGAATGGCTACACCTTC; cdr3_aa: CSVEEPDRGVNGYTF
d_call: TRBD1; v_call: TRBV30; clone_size: few; j_call: TRBJ2-5; cdr3_nt: TGTGCCTGGAGCCCCTCGAAGGGGGCGCGGGAGACCCAGTACTTC; cdr3_aa: CAWSPSKGARETQYF
d_call: TRBD2; v_call: TRBV29-1; clone_size: NA; j_call: TRBJ2-3; cdr3_nt: TGCAGCGTTCGGCCAGCGGGAGGCACAGATACGCAGTATTTT; cdr3_aa: CSVRPAGGTDTQYF
d_call: TRBD1; v_call: TRBV5-1; clone_size: NA; j_call: TRBJ2-2; cdr3_nt: TGCGCCAGCAAGGGACAGGGGGCGCTCCGCGATGCCGGGGAGCTGTTTTTT; cdr3_aa: CASKGQGALRDAGELFF
d_call: NA; v_call: TRBV3-1/TRBV3-2; clone_size: NA; j_call: TRBJ2-7; cdr3_nt: TGTGCCAGCAGCCAAGTCTATTCGGGACTTTCCTACGAGCAGTACTTC; cdr3_aa: CASSQVYSGLSYEQYF